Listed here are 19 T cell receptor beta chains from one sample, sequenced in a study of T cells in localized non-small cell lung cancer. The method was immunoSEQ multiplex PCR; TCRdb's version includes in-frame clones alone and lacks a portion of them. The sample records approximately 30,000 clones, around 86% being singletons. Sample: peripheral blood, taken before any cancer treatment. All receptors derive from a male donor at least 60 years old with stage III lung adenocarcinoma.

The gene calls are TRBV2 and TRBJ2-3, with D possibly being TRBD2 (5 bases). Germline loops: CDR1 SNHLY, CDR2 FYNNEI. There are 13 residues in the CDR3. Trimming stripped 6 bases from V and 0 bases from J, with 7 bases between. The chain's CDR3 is CASRRGSTDTQYF. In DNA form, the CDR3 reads TGTGCCAGCAGACGCGGGAGCACAGATACGCAGTATTTT.

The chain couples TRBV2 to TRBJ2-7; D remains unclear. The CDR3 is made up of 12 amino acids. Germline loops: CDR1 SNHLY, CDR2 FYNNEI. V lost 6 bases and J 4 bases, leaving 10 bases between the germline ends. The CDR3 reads CASRDDNYEQYF. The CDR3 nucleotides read TGTGCCAGCAGAGACGACAATTACGAGCAGTACTTC.

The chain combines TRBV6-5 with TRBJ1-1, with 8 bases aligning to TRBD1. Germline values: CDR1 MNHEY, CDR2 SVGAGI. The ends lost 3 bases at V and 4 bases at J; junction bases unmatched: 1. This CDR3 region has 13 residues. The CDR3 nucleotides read TGTGCCAGCAGTTATACAGGGGGCACTGAAGCTTTCTTT. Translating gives CASSYTGGTEAFF.

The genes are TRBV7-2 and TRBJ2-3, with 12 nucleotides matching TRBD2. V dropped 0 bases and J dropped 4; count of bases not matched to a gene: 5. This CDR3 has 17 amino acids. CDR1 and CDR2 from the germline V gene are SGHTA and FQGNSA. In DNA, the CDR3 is TGTGCCAGCAGCTTAGCGCGGCTAGCGGGAGGGTCAGATACGCAGTATTTT. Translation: CASSLARLAGGSDTQYF.

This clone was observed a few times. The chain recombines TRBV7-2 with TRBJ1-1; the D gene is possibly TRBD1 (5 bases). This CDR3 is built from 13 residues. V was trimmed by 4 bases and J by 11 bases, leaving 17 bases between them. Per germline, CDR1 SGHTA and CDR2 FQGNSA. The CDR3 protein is CASSSREMYRAFF. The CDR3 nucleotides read TGTGCCAGCAGCTCCAGGGAGATGTACAGGGCTTTCTTT.

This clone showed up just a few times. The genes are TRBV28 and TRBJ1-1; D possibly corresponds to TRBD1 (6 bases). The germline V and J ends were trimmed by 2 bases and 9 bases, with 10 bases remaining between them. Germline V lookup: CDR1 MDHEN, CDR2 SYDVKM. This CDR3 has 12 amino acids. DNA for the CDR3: TGTGCCAGCAGTTTAACCCAGGGGCAAGCTTTCTTT. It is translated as CASSLTQGQAFF.

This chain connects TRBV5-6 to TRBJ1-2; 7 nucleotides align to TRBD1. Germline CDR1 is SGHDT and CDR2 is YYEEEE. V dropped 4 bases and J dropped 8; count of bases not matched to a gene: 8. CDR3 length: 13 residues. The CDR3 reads CASSLDRDRGYTF. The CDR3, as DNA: TGTGCCAGCAGCCTCGACAGGGATAGAGGCTACACCTTC.

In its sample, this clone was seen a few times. The DNA of the CDR3 is TGTGCCAGTAGCCATATCCGGGACAGGGGATATCAGCCCCAGCATTTT. This encodes CASSHIRDRGYQPQHF. The rearrangement uses TRBV19 and TRBJ1-5, with 10 nucleotides matching TRBD1. Germline-derived CDR1 and CDR2 are LNHDA and SQIVND (reference sequence). Unmatched junction bases numbered 10, after V lost 6 bases and J lost 5 bases. The CDR3 runs 16 residues.

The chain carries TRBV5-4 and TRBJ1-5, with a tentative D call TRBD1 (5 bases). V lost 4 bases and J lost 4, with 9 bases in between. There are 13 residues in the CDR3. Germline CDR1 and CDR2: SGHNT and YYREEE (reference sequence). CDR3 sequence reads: CASSPGRNQPQHF. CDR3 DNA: TGTGCCAGCAGCCCAGGGAGGAATCAGCCCCAGCATTTT. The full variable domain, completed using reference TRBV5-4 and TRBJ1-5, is ETGVTQSPTHLIKTRGQQVTLRCSSQSGHNTVSWYQQALGQGPQFIFQYYREEENGRGNFPPRFSGLQFPNYSSELNVNALELDDSALYLCASSPGRNQPQHFGDGTRLSIL.

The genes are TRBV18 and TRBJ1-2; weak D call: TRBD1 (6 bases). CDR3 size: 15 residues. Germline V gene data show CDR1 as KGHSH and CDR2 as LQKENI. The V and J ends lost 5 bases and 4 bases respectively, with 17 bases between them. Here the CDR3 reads CASSRAGDGGYGYTF. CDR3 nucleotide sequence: TGTGCCAGCTCAAGGGCAGGGGATGGCGGCTATGGCTACACCTTC.

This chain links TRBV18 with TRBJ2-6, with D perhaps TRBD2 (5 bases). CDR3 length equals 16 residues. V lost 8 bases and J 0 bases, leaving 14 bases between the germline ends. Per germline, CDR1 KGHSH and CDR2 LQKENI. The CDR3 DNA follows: TGTGCCAGCCACGGGGTCCTGAGCTCTGGGGCCAACGTCCTGACTTTC. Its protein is CASHGVLSSGANVLTF.

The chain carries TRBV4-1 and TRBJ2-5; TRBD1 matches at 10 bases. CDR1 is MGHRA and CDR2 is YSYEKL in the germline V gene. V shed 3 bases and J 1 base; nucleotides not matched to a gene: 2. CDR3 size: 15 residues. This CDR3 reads CASSHGTGAQETQYF. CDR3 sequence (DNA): TGCGCCAGCAGCCACGGGACAGGGGCCCAAGAGACCCAGTACTTC.

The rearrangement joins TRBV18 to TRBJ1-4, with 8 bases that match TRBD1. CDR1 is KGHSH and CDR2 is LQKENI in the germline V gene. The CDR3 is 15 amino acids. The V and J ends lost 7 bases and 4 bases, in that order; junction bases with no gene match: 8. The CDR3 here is CASFDDRGGNEKLFF. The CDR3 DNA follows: TGTGCCAGCTTCGACGACAGGGGAGGTAATGAAAAACTGTTTTTT.

The CDR3 spells CASSEALAGRPDIRNTIYF. CDR3 DNA: TGTGCCAGCAGTGAAGCTTTGGCAGGTCGGCCCGATATAAGAAACACCATATATTTT. This chain joins TRBV6-1 and TRBJ1-3; D is undetermined. The CDR3 totals 19 residues. The germline V and J ends were trimmed by 0 bases and 5 bases, with 23 bases remaining between them. Per the germline V gene, CDR1 is MNHNS and CDR2 is SASEGT.

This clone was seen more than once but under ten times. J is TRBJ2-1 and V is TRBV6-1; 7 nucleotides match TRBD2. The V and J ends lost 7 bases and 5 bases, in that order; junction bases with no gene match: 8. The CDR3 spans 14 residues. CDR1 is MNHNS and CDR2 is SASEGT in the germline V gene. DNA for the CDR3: TGTGCCAGCAATCCCCAGCGGGGCAACAATGAGCAGTTCTTC. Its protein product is CASNPQRGNNEQFF.

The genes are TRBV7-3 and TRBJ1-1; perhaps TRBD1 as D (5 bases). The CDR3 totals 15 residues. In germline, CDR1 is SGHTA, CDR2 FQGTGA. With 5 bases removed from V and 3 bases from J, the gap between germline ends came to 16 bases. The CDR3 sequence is CASSPRDLRDTEAFF. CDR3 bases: TGTGCCAGCAGCCCCAGGGACCTCCGGGACACTGAAGCTTTCTTT. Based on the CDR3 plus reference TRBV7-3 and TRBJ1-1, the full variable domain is GAGVSQTPSNKVTEKGKYVELRCDPISGHTALYWYRQSLGQGPEFLIYFQGTGAADDSGLPNDRFFAVRPEGSVSTLKIQRTERGDSAVYLCASSPRDLRDTEAFFGQGTRLTVV.

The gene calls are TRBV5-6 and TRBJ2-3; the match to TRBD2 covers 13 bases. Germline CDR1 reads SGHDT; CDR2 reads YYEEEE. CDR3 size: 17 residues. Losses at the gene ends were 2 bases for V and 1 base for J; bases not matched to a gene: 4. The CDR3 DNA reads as TGTGCCAGCAGCTTTAGGGGGACTAGCGGGGGCACAGATACGCAGTATTTT. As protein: CASSFRGTSGGTDTQYF.

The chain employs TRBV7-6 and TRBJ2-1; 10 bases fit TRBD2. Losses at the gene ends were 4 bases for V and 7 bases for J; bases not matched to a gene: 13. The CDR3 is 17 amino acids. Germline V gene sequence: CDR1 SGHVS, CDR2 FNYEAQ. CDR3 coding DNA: TGTGCCAGCAGCTCATATTATCCTAGCGGGAGAAGGAATGAGCAGTTCTTC. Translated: CASSSYYPSGRRNEQFF.

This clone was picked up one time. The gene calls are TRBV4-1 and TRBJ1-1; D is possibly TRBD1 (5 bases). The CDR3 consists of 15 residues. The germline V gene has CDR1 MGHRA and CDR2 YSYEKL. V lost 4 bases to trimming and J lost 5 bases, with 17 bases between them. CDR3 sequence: CASSLDARGRTEAFF. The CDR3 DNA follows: TGCGCCAGCAGCCTCGACGCACGGGGGAGGACTGAAGCTTTCTTT.